Listed below are T cell receptor beta chains from one sample, sequenced in a study of Ad26.COV2.S vaccination and SARS-CoV-2 variants. The table came from immunoSEQ multiplex PCR; TCRdb's copy has only in-frame clones and leaves some out. In the table there are 300,000 to 400,000 clones, about 87% of which are singletons. Sample: peripheral blood, taken in a trial of Ad26.COV2.S vaccine versus placebo. The source is a person aged 18 to 59 who received the Ad26.COV2.S COVID-19 vaccine or a placebo. Both conserved end residues are part of each CDR3. D genes are given only for firm matches. Not every row has a clone size; where given, it reads once, few, many or a size class.

J gene: TRBJ1-5; V gene: TRBV10-3; clone size: .; D gene: .; CDR3 DNA: TGTGCCATCAGGGACAGAAGCAATCAGCCCCAGCATTTT; CDR3 protein: CAIRDRSNQPQHF
J gene: TRBJ2-7; V gene: TRBV3-1/TRBV3-2; clone size: .; D gene: .; CDR3 DNA: TGTGCCAGCAGCCAAGATTTGGGGATACTGACCTACGAGCAGTACTTC; CDR3 protein: CASSQDLGILTYEQYF
J gene: TRBJ1-2; V gene: TRBV6-1; clone size: .; D gene: .; CDR3 DNA: TGTGCCAGCAGTGAGTCACAGCGGACCAGCTATGGCTACACCTTC; CDR3 protein: CASSESQRTSYGYTF
J gene: TRBJ2-2; V gene: TRBV19; clone size: .; D gene: TRBD2; CDR3 DNA: TGTGCCAGTAGTAAGCGGGGGGCCACCGGGGAGCTGTTTTTT; CDR3 protein: CASSKRGATGELFF
J gene: TRBJ2-1; V gene: TRBV9; clone size: .; D gene: .; CDR3 DNA: TGTGCCAGCAGCGCAACGCTAGGTACTGAGCAGTTCTTC; CDR3 protein: CASSATLGTEQFF
J gene: TRBJ2-5; V gene: TRBV5-1; clone size: .; D gene: .; CDR3 DNA: TGCGCCAGCAGCTTGGGTCCAGGTGGCGAGACCCAGTACTTC; CDR3 protein: CASSLGPGGETQYF
J gene: TRBJ2-1; V gene: TRBV19; clone size: .; D gene: TRBD1; CDR3 DNA: TGTGCCAGTAGTATTGGGGACAGGGACGATGAGCAGTTCTTC; CDR3 protein: CASSIGDRDDEQFF
J gene: TRBJ2-3; V gene: TRBV20-1; clone size: .; D gene: .; CDR3 DNA: TGCAGTGCTAGATTTCTAGATACGCAGTATTTT; CDR3 protein: CSARFLDTQYF
J gene: TRBJ2-1; V gene: TRBV11-1; clone size: .; D gene: TRBD2; CDR3 DNA: TGTGCCAGCAGCTCCAGGACTAGCCGGCAGTTCTTC; CDR3 protein: CASSSRTSRQFF
J gene: TRBJ2-7; V gene: TRBV6-2/TRBV6-3; clone size: few; D gene: .; CDR3 DNA: TGTGCCAGCAGTAGTTACGGGGGGACAGGTTACGAGCAGTACTTC; CDR3 protein: CASSSYGGTGYEQYF
J gene: TRBJ2-7; V gene: TRBV11-3; clone size: .; D gene: .; CDR3 DNA: TGTGCCAGCAGCCCGCAGGGAAGCGAGCAGTACTTC; CDR3 protein: CASSPQGSEQYF
J gene: TRBJ2-2; V gene: TRBV4-1; clone size: .; D gene: TRBD2; CDR3 DNA: TGCGCCAGCAGCCAAGATGGCCTAGCGGGAACCGGGGAGCTGTTTTTT; CDR3 protein: CASSQDGLAGTGELFF
J gene: TRBJ2-5; V gene: TRBV7-8; clone size: .; D gene: TRBD2; CDR3 DNA: TGTGCCAGCAGCTCCCGGACTAGCGAGCGGGGGTGGGAGACCCAGTACTTC; CDR3 protein: CASSSRTSERGWETQYF
J gene: TRBJ1-6; V gene: TRBV7-3; clone size: .; D gene: TRBD1; CDR3 DNA: TGTGCCAGCAGCGTGGGGGCCAGGGGGCGCACCTATAATTCACCCCTCCACTTT; CDR3 protein: CASSVGARGRTYNSPLHF
J gene: TRBJ2-1; V gene: TRBV2; clone size: .; D gene: .; CDR3 DNA: TGTGCCAGCAGTGACGAGGGTTCCCCGTACAATGAGCAGTTCTTC; CDR3 protein: CASSDEGSPYNEQFF
J gene: TRBJ1-1; V gene: TRBV7-9; clone size: once; D gene: .; CDR3 DNA: TGTGCCAGCAGCTTGGGGGGGCTGTATAGCACTGAAGCTTTCTTT; CDR3 protein: CASSLGGLYSTEAFF
J gene: TRBJ1-1; V gene: TRBV7-9; clone size: .; D gene: .; CDR3 DNA: TGTGCCAGCAGCTTAGAGGGGTCGACTGAAGCTTTCTTT; CDR3 protein: CASSLEGSTEAFF
J gene: TRBJ2-7; V gene: TRBV3-1/TRBV3-2; clone size: .; D gene: .; CDR3 DNA: TGTGCCAGCAGCCAAGTCCCCATGGAAGCCTACGAGCAGTACTTC; CDR3 protein: CASSQVPMEAYEQYF
J gene: TRBJ1-1; V gene: TRBV27; clone size: once; D gene: TRBD1; CDR3 DNA: TGTGCCAGCAGCTTGGGACAGGGGAACACTGAAGCTTTCTTT; CDR3 protein: CASSLGQGNTEAFF
J gene: TRBJ2-7; V gene: TRBV3-1/TRBV3-2; clone size: few; D gene: .; CDR3 DNA: TGTGCCAGCAGCCTGTGGAGAGGCGAGCAGTACTTC; CDR3 protein: CASSLWRGEQYF
J gene: TRBJ1-1; V gene: TRBV2; clone size: .; D gene: TRBD1; CDR3 DNA: TGTGCCAGCAGACGGACAGGGGGATGGATAACTGAAGCTTTCTTT; CDR3 protein: CASRRTGGWITEAFF
J gene: TRBJ1-2; V gene: TRBV3-1/TRBV3-2; clone size: .; D gene: .; CDR3 DNA: TGTGCCAGCAGCCGGCCCTCCCAGGATGGCTACACCTTC; CDR3 protein: CASSRPSQDGYTF
J gene: TRBJ2-3; V gene: TRBV9; clone size: .; D gene: TRBD2; CDR3 DNA: TGTGCCAGCAGCGTAGAGGGACTAGCCACAGATACGCAGTATTTT; CDR3 protein: CASSVEGLATDTQYF
J gene: TRBJ2-2; V gene: TRBV4-3; clone size: .; D gene: .; CDR3 DNA: TGCGCCAGCAGCCAAGATTATGGTCGGTCCGGGGAGCTGTTTTTT; CDR3 protein: CASSQDYGRSGELFF
J gene: TRBJ2-3; V gene: TRBV24-1; clone size: .; D gene: TRBD2; CDR3 DNA: TGTGCCACCAGTGATGAGCGGGATTCAGATACGCAGTATTTT; CDR3 protein: CATSDERDSDTQYF
J gene: TRBJ2-7; V gene: TRBV27; clone size: .; D gene: .; CDR3 DNA: .; CDR3 protein: CASSFGPGQGPSYEQYF
J gene: TRBJ1-2; V gene: TRBV4-3; clone size: .; D gene: .; CDR3 DNA: TGCGCCAGCAGCCAAACCTCGTACAGCTATGGCTACACCTTC; CDR3 protein: CASSQTSYSYGYTF
J gene: TRBJ1-2; V gene: TRBV28; clone size: .; D gene: TRBD1; CDR3 DNA: TGTGCCAGCAGTGGACAGGTGAACCTCGTGGGCTACACCTTC; CDR3 protein: CASSGQVNLVGYTF
J gene: TRBJ1-2; V gene: TRBV4-2; clone size: once; D gene: TRBD1; CDR3 DNA: TGTGCCAGCAGCCAAGAAGAGGGGGCCCGGGGCTACACCTTC; CDR3 protein: CASSQEEGARGYTF
J gene: TRBJ2-7; V gene: TRBV2; clone size: .; D gene: .; CDR3 DNA: TGTGCCAGCACCCCACATTCATACGAGCAGTACTTC; CDR3 protein: CASTPHSYEQYF
J gene: TRBJ2-7; V gene: TRBV10-3; clone size: .; D gene: .; CDR3 DNA: TGTGCCATCAGTGACCGACAGGCAGCCTACGAGCAGTACTTC; CDR3 protein: CAISDRQAAYEQYF
J gene: TRBJ1-5; V gene: TRBV19; clone size: .; D gene: TRBD1; CDR3 DNA: TGTGCCAGTAGAACCGGACAGGCGGTCAATCAGCCCCAGCATTTT; CDR3 protein: CASRTGQAVNQPQHF
J gene: TRBJ1-1; V gene: TRBV7-3; clone size: .; D gene: TRBD1; CDR3 DNA: TGTGCCAGCAGTACAGGGGATCGCACTGAAGCTTTCTTT; CDR3 protein: CASSTGDRTEAFF
J gene: TRBJ1-5; V gene: TRBV19; clone size: .; D gene: .; CDR3 DNA: TGTGCCTGTAGACAGACAGGCAATCAGCCCCAGCATTTT; CDR3 protein: CACRQTGNQPQHF
J gene: TRBJ2-1; V gene: TRBV7-9; clone size: .; D gene: .; CDR3 DNA: TGTGCCAGCAGCTTAGTACAGGGACGGTCCTACAATGAGCAGTTCTTC; CDR3 protein: CASSLVQGRSYNEQFF
J gene: TRBJ1-1; V gene: TRBV7-8; clone size: .; D gene: .; CDR3 DNA: TGTGCCAGCGATAGGGTGGTCACTGAAGCTTTCTTT; CDR3 protein: CASDRVVTEAFF
J gene: TRBJ1-3; V gene: TRBV3-1/TRBV3-2; clone size: .; D gene: .; CDR3 DNA: TGTGCCAGCAGCCACCGACAGTTCAGCTCTGGAAACACCATATATTTT; CDR3 protein: CASSHRQFSSGNTIYF
J gene: TRBJ2-5; V gene: TRBV10-3; clone size: .; D gene: TRBD2; CDR3 DNA: TGTGCCATCAGTGTCGGGGGGAGGGAGACCCAGTACTTC; CDR3 protein: CAISVGGRETQYF
J gene: TRBJ1-1; V gene: TRBV28; clone size: .; D gene: .; CDR3 DNA: TGTGCCAGCAGCCCGCCTTCGTACACTGAAGCTTTCTTT; CDR3 protein: CASSPPSYTEAFF
J gene: TRBJ2-5; V gene: TRBV20-1; clone size: .; D gene: TRBD2; CDR3 DNA: TGCAGTGCTAGTGCGACTAGCGGGGATCAAGAGACCCAGTACTTC; CDR3 protein: CSASATSGDQETQYF
J gene: TRBJ1-1; V gene: TRBV10-3; clone size: .; D gene: .; CDR3 DNA: TGTGCCATCACAATGGGGGGGACCGGAGACACTGAAGCTTTCTTT; CDR3 protein: CAITMGGTGDTEAFF
J gene: TRBJ1-1; V gene: TRBV7-8; clone size: .; D gene: .; CDR3 DNA: TGTGCCAGCAGCTCGGACAGTAACACTGAAGCTTTCTTT; CDR3 protein: CASSSDSNTEAFF
J gene: TRBJ2-2; V gene: TRBV30; clone size: .; D gene: .; CDR3 DNA: TGTGCCTGTATCCGGGACCTCACCGGGGAGCTGTTTTTT; CDR3 protein: CACIRDLTGELFF
J gene: TRBJ2-7; V gene: TRBV30; clone size: .; D gene: TRBD2; CDR3 DNA: TGTGCCTGGAGTGTCGGACTAGCGGGAAACGAGCAGTACTTC; CDR3 protein: CAWSVGLAGNEQYF
J gene: TRBJ2-3; V gene: TRBV11-2; clone size: .; D gene: TRBD1; CDR3 DNA: TGTGCCAGCAGTCCAAAAAACTCAGGGGGAAGGGCAGATACGCAGTATTTT; CDR3 protein: CASSPKNSGGRADTQYF
J gene: TRBJ1-1; V gene: TRBV7-9; clone size: .; D gene: .; CDR3 DNA: TGTGCCAGCAGGCTTTCTATGGACAGGAACACTGAAGCTTTCTTT; CDR3 protein: CASRLSMDRNTEAFF
J gene: TRBJ2-1; V gene: TRBV30; clone size: .; D gene: TRBD2; CDR3 DNA: TGTGCCTGGAGTGTACGGGGAGCGGGACGATACAATGAGCAGTTCTTC; CDR3 protein: CAWSVRGAGRYNEQFF
J gene: TRBJ2-3; V gene: TRBV5-1; clone size: .; D gene: TRBD2; CDR3 DNA: TGCGCCAGCAGCAACCTAGCGGGGCCTGGCACAGATACGCAGTATTTT; CDR3 protein: CASSNLAGPGTDTQYF
J gene: TRBJ2-1; V gene: TRBV7-2; clone size: .; D gene: .; CDR3 DNA: TGTGCCAGCAGCCCGAGGCAGGGCAGCTACAATGAGCAGTTCTTC; CDR3 protein: CASSPRQGSYNEQFF
J gene: TRBJ1-6; V gene: TRBV7-2; clone size: .; D gene: TRBD1; CDR3 DNA: TGTGCCAGCAGCTTAGCCGGAGACAGGGGGTATAATTCACCCCTCCACTTT; CDR3 protein: CASSLAGDRGYNSPLHF
J gene: TRBJ1-5; V gene: TRBV7-9; clone size: .; D gene: TRBD1; CDR3 DNA: TGTGCCAGCAGCTCGAAAACCGGGACAGACAATCAGCCCCAGCATTTT; CDR3 protein: CASSSKTGTDNQPQHF
J gene: TRBJ1-5; V gene: TRBV15; clone size: .; D gene: .; CDR3 DNA: TGTGCCACCAGCAGAGATTGGCAGACTAATCAGCCCCAGCATTTT; CDR3 protein: CATSRDWQTNQPQHF